The 19 T cell receptor beta chains below all came from one sample that was sequenced in a study of blood T cell repertoires in COVID-19. Clones were sequenced by immunoSEQ multiplex PCR, and TCRdb holds only the in-frame ones, with some missing. Among 400,000 or so clones, around 91% were seen once, and the ten largest hold about 0.57%. The sequencing sample was made of PBMCs or T cells enriched from blood (not recorded which). Receptors were obtained from a man between 18 and 35 years old who had recovered from COVID-19.

The gene calls are TRBV7-9 and TRBJ2-4; unclear D gene. V gave up 1 base and J gave up 6 bases, with 7 bases separating them. The V gene's germline CDR1 is SEHNR and CDR2 FQNEAQ (reference sequence). The CDR3 is 13 amino acids. The CDR3 loop reads CASSLGAGNIQYF. CDR3 in DNA: TGTGCCAGCAGCTTAGGAGCAGGAAACATTCAGTACTTC.

This chain uses TRBV24-1 with TRBJ1-2; TRBD1 agrees at 12 bases. V trimming: 9 bases; J trimming: 8 bases; junction bases outside the gene matches: 9. The CDR3 has 14 amino acids. Germline CDR1 reads KGHDR; CDR2 reads SFDVKD. The CDR3 DNA is TGTGCCACCTATAAAGAAGGGACAGGGGGCGGCTACACCTTC. Its translation is CATYKEGTGGGYTF.

CDR3 residues: CASSYGEATDTQYF. The CDR3 bases are TGCGCCAGCAGCTACGGGGAGGCTACAGATACGCAGTATTTT. The rearrangement uses TRBV5-1 and TRBJ2-3, with D possibly TRBD2 on 6 matching bases. The CDR3 sequence is 14 residues long. Germline V gives CDR1 SGHRS, CDR2 YFSETQ. Trimming left V 3 bases short and J 3 bases short, with 11 bases between.

As for this clone: The sample has other DNA sequences that encode this CDR3 too. Here the CDR3 reads CASSSGAYEQYF. CDR3 nucleotide sequence: TGTGCCAGCAGTTCGGGGGCCTACGAGCAGTACTTC. This chain joins TRBV28 and TRBJ2-7; D might be TRBD2 (6 bases). Germline CDR1 and CDR2: MDHEN and SYDVKM. CDR3 size: 12 residues. Trimming cost V 4 bases and J 2 bases, with 6 bases left between them.

This chain connects TRBV29-1 to TRBJ2-1; 8 positions agree with TRBD2. This CDR3 spans 15 amino acids. The germline gives CDR1 SQVTM, CDR2 ANQGSEA. The ends lost 1 base at V and 2 bases at J; junction bases unmatched: 4. The DNA of the CDR3 is TGCAGCGTTGAAGGACTAGCGAAGGCCTACAATGAGCAGTTCTTC. Translating gives CSVEGLAKAYNEQFF.

This sequence joins TRBV7-2 and TRBJ1-1, with 7 bases fitting TRBD1. The germline gives CDR1 SGHTA, CDR2 FQGNSA. V was pared by 5 bases and J by 1 base, with 7 bases of the junction left unmatched. This CDR3 spans 15 amino acids. The CDR3 here is CASSLRQGGNTEAFF. The CDR3 nucleotides are TGTGCCAGCAGCCTAAGACAGGGTGGGAACACTGAAGCTTTCTTT.

The chain has TRBV9 and TRBJ1-6; TRBD1 matches 8 bases. This CDR3 spans 17 amino acids. Trimming removed 2 bases from V and 0 bases from J; junction bases left unmatched: 4. Germline V lookup: CDR1 SGDLS, CDR2 YYNGEE. Written as DNA, the CDR3 is TGTGCCAGCAGCGTCAACAGGGGGAGCTCCTATAATTCACCCCTCCACTTT. It specifies CASSVNRGSSYNSPLHF.

The rearrangement joins TRBV28 to TRBJ2-3, with a tentative D call TRBD2 (6 bases). The CDR3 consists of 14 residues. Germline CDR1 and CDR2: MDHEN and SYDVKM. Trimming took 6 bases from V and 2 from J, leaving 12 bases between them. In DNA form, the CDR3 reads TGTGCCAGCAGCCCCGGGAGTATCACAGATACGCAGTATTTT. Encoded protein: CASSPGSITDTQYF.

This CDR3 is CASSGLAGGITGELFF. For the CDR3, the DNA is TGCGCCAGCAGTGGACTAGCGGGAGGGATCACCGGGGAGCTGTTTTTT. This sequence joins TRBV5-1 and TRBJ2-2; 15 bases match TRBD2. CDR1 and CDR2 from the germline V gene are SGHRS and YFSETQ. J was trimmed by 4 bases and V by 5 bases; bases with no gene match: 3. The CDR3 is made up of 16 amino acids.

This sequence joins TRBV12-5 and TRBJ2-1; D perhaps matches TRBD1 (6 bases). The CDR3 is 15 amino acids. CDR1 LGHNT and CDR2 FRNRAP come from the germline V gene. V lost 5 bases, J lost 9 bases, and 20 bases lay in between. The CDR3 is CASGAGTTALSEQFF. CDR3 DNA sequence: TGTGCTAGTGGTGCCGGGACAACAGCGTTGAGTGAGCAGTTCTTC.

This clone appeared once. J is TRBJ2-7 and V is TRBV5-4, with 11 bases lining up with TRBD2. Trimming removed 4 bases from V and 3 bases from J; junction bases left unmatched: 3. Germline values: CDR1 SGHNT, CDR2 YYREEE (reference sequence). This CDR3 spans 14 amino acids. In DNA, the CDR3 is TGTGCCAGCAGCACCGGACTAGCGGGCTACGAGCAGTACTTC. Protein: CASSTGLAGYEQYF.

The chain couples TRBV18 to TRBJ1-3, with unresolved D. Deletions cut 3 bases from V and 8 bases from J, with 20 bases between. Germline loops: CDR1 KGHSH, CDR2 LQKENI. This CDR3 spans 16 amino acids. The DNA for the CDR3 is TGTGCCAGCTCACCTATCCACGGGAAAGTGACGGACACCATATATTTT. It yields the protein CASSPIHGKVTDTIYF.

The rearrangement links TRBV18 to TRBJ2-7; TRBD2 aligns across 7 bases. The CDR3 is 15 residues long. V dropped 3 bases and J dropped 6; count of bases not matched to a gene: 11. CDR1 and CDR2 (germline): KGHSH, LQKENI. This chain's CDR3 is CASSPSPAGESEQYF. The DNA of the CDR3 is TGTGCCAGCTCACCTTCCCCCGCGGGAGAAAGCGAGCAGTACTTC.

V usage is TRBV19 and J usage is TRBJ1-5, with 7 positions matching TRBD1. After removal of 4 bases from V and 4 bases from J, the junction contained 7 bases not matched to a gene. Germline V CDR1 and CDR2: LNHDA, SQIVND (reference sequence). The CDR3 is 15 residues long. The CDR3 sequence is CASSNRDRENQPQHF. The CDR3 region has the DNA TGTGCCAGTAGTAACCGAGACAGGGAAAATCAGCCCCAGCATTTT.

The V and J genes are TRBV28 and TRBJ1-5; D gene uncertain. V was cut by 2 bases and J by 2 bases, with 10 bases left in between. Germline assignment: CDR1 MDHEN and CDR2 SYDVKM. CDR3 length: 15 amino acids. The CDR3 sequence is CASSLEGFGNQPQHF. The CDR3 DNA follows: TGTGCCAGCAGTTTAGAGGGTTTCGGCAATCAGCCCCAGCATTTT. Full variable domain (missing parts from reference TRBV28 and TRBJ1-5): DVKVTQSSRYLVKRTGEKVFLECVQDMDHENMFWYRQDPGLGLRLIYFSYDVKMKEKGDIPEGYSVSREKKERFSLILESASTNQTSMYLCASSLEGFGNQPQHFGDGTRLSIL.

This rearrangement joins TRBV3-1 (or the pseudogene TRBV3-2) to TRBJ2-2, with 11 bases lining up with TRBD2. The CDR3 length is 13 residues. V trimming: 6 bases; J trimming: 7 bases; junction bases outside the gene matches: 1. The germline V gene encodes CDR1 LGHDT and CDR2 YNNKEL (reference sequence). The CDR3 DNA reads as TGTGCCAGCAGTGGACTAGCGGGCGGGGAGCTGTTTTTT. It specifies CASSGLAGGELFF.

V is TRBV5-1 and J is TRBJ2-7; 8 positions agree with TRBD2. CDR1 is SGHRS, CDR2 YFSETQ, per germline. The CDR3 contains 14 residues. V trimming: 1 base; J trimming: 2 bases; junction bases outside the gene matches: 2. CDR3 coding DNA: TGCGCCAGCAGCTTGCGAGCGGGAGCCTACGAGCAGTACTTC. Amino acids: CASSLRAGAYEQYF.

V usage is TRBV28 and J usage is TRBJ1-1; D is ambiguous. CDR1 is MDHEN, CDR2 SYDVKM, per germline. CDR3 size: 14 residues. Trimming stripped 3 bases from V and 3 bases from J, with 11 bases between. The CDR3 DNA follows: TGTGCCAGCAGTTTTATCGGGGTCGACACTGAAGCTTTCTTT. Translating it yields CASSFIGVDTEAFF.

This chain uses TRBV27 with TRBJ1-4; tentative D call: TRBD1 (5 bases). The CDR3 consists of 14 residues. From germline, CDR1 is MNHEY and CDR2 SMNVEV (reference sequence). Trimming took off 6 bases at V and 5 bases at J, with 13 bases between the two ends. CDR3 sequence reads: CASSQDGGNEKLFF. In DNA form, the CDR3 reads TGTGCCAGCAGCCAGGACGGGGGAAATGAAAAACTGTTTTTT.